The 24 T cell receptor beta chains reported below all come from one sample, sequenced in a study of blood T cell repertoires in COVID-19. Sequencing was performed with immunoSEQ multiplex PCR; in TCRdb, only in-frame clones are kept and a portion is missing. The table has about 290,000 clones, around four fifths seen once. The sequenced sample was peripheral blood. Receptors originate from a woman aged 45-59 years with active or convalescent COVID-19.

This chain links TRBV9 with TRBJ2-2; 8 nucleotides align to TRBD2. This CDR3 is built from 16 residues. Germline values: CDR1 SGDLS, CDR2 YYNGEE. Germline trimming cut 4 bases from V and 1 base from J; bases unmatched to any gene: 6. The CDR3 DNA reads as TGTGCCAGCAGCAACGGGAGGGGCTGGAACACCGGGGAGCTGTTTTTT. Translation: CASSNGRGWNTGELFF. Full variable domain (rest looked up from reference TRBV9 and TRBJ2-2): DSGVTQTPKHLITATGQRVTLRCSPRSGDLSVYWYQQSLDQGLQFLIQYYNGEERAKGNILERFSAQQFPDLHSELNLSSLELGDSALYFCASSNGRGWNTGELFFGEGSRLTVL.

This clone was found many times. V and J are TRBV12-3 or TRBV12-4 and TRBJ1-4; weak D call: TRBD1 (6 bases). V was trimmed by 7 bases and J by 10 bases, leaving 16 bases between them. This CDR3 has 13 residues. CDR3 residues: CASTEYRAGKLFF. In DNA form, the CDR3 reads TGTGCCAGCACCGAATACAGGGCAGGAAAACTGTTTTTT.

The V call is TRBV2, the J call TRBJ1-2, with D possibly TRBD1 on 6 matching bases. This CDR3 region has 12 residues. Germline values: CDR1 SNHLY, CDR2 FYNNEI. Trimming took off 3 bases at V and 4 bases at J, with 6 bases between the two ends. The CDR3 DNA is TGTGCCAGCAGTGACAGGGGCTATGGCTACACCTTC. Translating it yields CASSDRGYGYTF.

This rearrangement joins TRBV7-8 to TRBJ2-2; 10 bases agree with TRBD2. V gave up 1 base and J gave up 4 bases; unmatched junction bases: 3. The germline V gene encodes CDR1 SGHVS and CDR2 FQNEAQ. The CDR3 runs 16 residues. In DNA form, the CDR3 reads TGTGCCAGCAGCTTAGTAGCGGGAGGAGGCACCGGGGAGCTGTTTTTT. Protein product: CASSLVAGGGTGELFF.

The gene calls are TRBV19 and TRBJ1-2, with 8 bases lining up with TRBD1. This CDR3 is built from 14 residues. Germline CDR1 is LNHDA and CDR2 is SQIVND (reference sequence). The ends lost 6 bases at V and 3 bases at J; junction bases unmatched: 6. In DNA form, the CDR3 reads TGTGCCAGTAGCCCAGGGGGCTCAGACTATGGCTACACCTTC. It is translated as CASSPGGSDYGYTF.

CDR3: CATSDFGRETQYF. The DNA for the CDR3 is TGTGCCACCAGTGATTTCGGGAGGGAGACCCAGTACTTC. The rearrangement joins TRBV24-1 to TRBJ2-5; 7 bases match TRBD2. From germline, CDR1 is KGHDR and CDR2 SFDVKD. CDR3 size: 13 residues. V lost 1 base, J lost 5 bases, and 0 bases stayed unmatched.

For the CDR3, the DNA is TGTGCCAGCAAACCATGGGGGGGGGAGAATGAGCAGTTCTTC. Protein sequence: CASKPWGGENEQFF. The chain uses TRBV6-6 and TRBJ2-1; 7 bases fit TRBD2. CDR1 is MNHNY, CDR2 SVGAGI, per germline (reference sequence). The CDR3 has 14 residues. V shed 7 bases, J shed 7 bases, and the junction held 10 bases outside the gene matches.

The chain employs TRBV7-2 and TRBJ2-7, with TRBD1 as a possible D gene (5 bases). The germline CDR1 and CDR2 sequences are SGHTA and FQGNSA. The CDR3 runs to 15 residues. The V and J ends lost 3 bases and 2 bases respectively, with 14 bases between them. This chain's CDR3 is CASSLGPAYAYEQYF. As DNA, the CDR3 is TGTGCCAGCAGCTTGGGGCCCGCCTATGCCTACGAGCAGTACTTC.

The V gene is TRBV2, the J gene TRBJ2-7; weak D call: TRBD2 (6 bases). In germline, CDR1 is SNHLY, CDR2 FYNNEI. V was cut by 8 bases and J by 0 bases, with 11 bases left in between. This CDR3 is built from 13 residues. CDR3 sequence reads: CASWGLNSYEQYF. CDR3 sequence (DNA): TGTGCCAGCTGGGGACTGAACTCCTACGAGCAGTACTTC.

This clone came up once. The CDR3 DNA reads as TGTGCCAGCAGTTCCCTAGCGGGAGTGGCCTACAATGAGCAGTTCTTC. Residues: CASSSLAGVAYNEQFF. V and J are TRBV28 and TRBJ2-1, with 10 bases aligning to TRBD2. CDR3 length: 16 residues. The trim removed 4 bases at V and 2 bases at J, leaving 5 bases unmatched. The germline V gene has CDR1 MDHEN and CDR2 SYDVKM.

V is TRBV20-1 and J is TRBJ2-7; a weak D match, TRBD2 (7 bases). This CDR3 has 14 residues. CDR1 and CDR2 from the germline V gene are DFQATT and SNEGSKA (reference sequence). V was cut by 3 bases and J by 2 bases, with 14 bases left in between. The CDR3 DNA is TGCAGTGCTAGTCCGACGCGGGGGCCCTACGAGCAGTACTTC. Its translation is CSASPTRGPYEQYF.

The CDR3 is CASSAEANQPQHF. In nucleotides, the CDR3 is TGTGCCAGCAGTGCTGAGGCCAATCAGCCCCAGCATTTT. This rearrangement joins TRBV6-4 to TRBJ1-5; unclear D gene. V lost 4 bases and J 3 bases, leaving 7 bases between the germline ends. The CDR3 is 13 amino acids. Germline CDR1 and CDR2: MRHNA and SNTAGT.

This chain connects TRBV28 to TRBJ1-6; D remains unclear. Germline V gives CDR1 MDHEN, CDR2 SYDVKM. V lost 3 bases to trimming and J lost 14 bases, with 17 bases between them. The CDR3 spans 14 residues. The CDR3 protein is CASSFSALIAALHF. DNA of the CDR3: TGTGCCAGCAGTTTCTCGGCCCTAATTGCGGCCCTCCACTTT.

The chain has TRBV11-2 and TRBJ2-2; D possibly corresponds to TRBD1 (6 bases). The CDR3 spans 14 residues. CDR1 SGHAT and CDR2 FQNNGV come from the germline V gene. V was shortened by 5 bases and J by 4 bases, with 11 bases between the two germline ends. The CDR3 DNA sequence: TGTGCCAGCAGCCCGGGGACATTCACCGGGGAGCTGTTTTTT. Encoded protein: CASSPGTFTGELFF. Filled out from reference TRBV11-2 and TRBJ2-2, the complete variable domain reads EAGVAQSPRYKIIEKRQSVAFWCNPISGHATLYWYQQILGQGPKLLIQFQNNGVVDDSQLPKDRFSAERLKGVDSTLKIQPAKLEDSAVYLCASSPGTFTGELFFGEGSRLTVL.

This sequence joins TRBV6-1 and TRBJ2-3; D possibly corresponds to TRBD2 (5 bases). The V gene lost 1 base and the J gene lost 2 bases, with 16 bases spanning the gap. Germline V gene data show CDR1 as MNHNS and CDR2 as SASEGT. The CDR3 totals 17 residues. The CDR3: CASSEVTGNPLTDTQYF. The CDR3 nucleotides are TGTGCCAGCAGTGAAGTAACGGGGAATCCTCTCACAGATACGCAGTATTTT.

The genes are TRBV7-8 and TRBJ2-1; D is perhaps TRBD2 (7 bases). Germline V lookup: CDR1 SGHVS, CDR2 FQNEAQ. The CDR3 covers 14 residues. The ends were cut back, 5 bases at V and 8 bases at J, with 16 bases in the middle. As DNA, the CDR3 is TGTGCCAGCAGCCCCCGGGGGGCGCTCTATGAGCAGTTCTTC. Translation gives CASSPRGALYEQFF.

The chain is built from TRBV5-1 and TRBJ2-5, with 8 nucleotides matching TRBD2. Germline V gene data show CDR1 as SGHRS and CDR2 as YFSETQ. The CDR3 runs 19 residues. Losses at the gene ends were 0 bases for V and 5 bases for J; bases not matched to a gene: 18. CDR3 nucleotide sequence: TGCGCCAGCAGCTTGGTGGGGGGGCGAAGAAGCGGGAGTATGGAGACCCAGTACTTC. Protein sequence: CASSLVGGRRSGSMETQYF.

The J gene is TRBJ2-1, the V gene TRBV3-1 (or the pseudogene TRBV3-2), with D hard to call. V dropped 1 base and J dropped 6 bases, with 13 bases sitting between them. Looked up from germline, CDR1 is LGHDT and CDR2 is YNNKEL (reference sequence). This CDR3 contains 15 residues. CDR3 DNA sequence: TGTGCCAGCAGCCAAGGAGCCCAAGCGATCAATGAGCAGTTCTTC. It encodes CASSQGAQAINEQFF.

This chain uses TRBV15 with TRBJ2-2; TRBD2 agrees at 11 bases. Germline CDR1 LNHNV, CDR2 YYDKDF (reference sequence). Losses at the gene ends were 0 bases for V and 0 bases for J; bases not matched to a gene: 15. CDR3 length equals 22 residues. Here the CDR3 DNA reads TGTGCCACCAGCAGAGAACCGGGCCCGAAGGGACTAGCGGAACCGAACACCGGGGAGCTGTTTTTT. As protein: CATSREPGPKGLAEPNTGELFF.

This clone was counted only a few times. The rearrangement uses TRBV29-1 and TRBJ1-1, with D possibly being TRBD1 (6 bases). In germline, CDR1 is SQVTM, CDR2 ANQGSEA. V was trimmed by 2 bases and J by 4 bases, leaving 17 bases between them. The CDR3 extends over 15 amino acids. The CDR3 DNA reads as TGCAGCGTTGAACCGAGCAGGGGATTAAGCACTGAAGCTTTCTTT. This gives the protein CSVEPSRGLSTEAFF.

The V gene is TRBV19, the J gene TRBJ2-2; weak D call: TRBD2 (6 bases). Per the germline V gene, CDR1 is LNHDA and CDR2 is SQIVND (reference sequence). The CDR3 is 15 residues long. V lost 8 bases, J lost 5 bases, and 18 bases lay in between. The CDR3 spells CASRDGGEGTGELFF. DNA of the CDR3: TGTGCCAGTCGCGACGGGGGAGAGGGGACCGGGGAGCTGTTTTTT.

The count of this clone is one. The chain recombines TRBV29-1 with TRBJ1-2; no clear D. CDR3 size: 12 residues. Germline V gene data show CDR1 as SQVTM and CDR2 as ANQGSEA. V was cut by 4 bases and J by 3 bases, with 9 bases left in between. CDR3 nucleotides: TGCAGCGTTGGAGGGCTTGACTATGGCTACACCTTC. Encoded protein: CSVGGLDYGYTF.

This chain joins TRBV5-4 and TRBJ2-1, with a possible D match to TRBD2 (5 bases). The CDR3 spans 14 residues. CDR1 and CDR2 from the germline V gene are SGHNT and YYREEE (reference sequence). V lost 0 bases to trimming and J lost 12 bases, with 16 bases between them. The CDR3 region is CASSLGGEGVGQFF. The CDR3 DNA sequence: TGTGCCAGCAGCTTGGGTGGAGAGGGCGTTGGGCAGTTCTTC.

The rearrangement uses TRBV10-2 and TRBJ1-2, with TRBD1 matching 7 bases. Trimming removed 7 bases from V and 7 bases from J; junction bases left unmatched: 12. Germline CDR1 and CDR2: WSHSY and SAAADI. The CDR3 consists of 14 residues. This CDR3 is CASKSGQLSLGYTF. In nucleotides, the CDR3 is TGCGCCAGCAAATCGGGACAGCTTTCACTTGGCTACACCTTC.